The clone carrying this TCR beta chain was picked up a small number of times. Its antigen is still unknown. This specimen comes from a study of T cell responses to AZD1222 COVID-19 vaccine. Assay: immunoSEQ multiplex PCR; the TCRdb copy retains only in-frame clones and omits some. The data hold under 150,000 clones, with approximately 78% observed a single time. Trimming took off 1 base at V and 5 bases at J, with 7 bases between the two ends. This CDR3 has 13 amino acids. Per germline, CDR1 SGHNT and CDR2 YYREEE (reference sequence). Study-wide points: As reported, nearly half of all spike-specific TCRs target variant regions that are unmutated. Donors skewed white British and female; clonal diversity was possibly underestimated. Sampling that yielded the repertoires occurred only after the peak T cell response.

The TCR sequence derives from an adult in good health. The V call is TRBV5-4, the J call TRBJ2-1; D possibly corresponds to TRBD1 (5 bases). Source: peripheral blood, taken on day 0 of MenACWY control vaccination. For the CDR3, the DNA is TGTGCCAGCAGCTTGAGGGGAAACAATGAGCAGTTCTTC. Translation: CASSLRGNNEQFF.